This T cell receptor beta chain was sequenced during a study of shared clonotypes between healthy human individuals. Healthy HIV-negative adults with no recent acute infections or vaccinations were recruited as donors. The repertoire was sequenced with immunoSEQ multiplex PCR; TCRdb's copy has only in-frame clones and lacks some. The sample includes about 1.5 million clones, roughly 97% of them seen just once. After removal of 4 bases from V and 4 bases from J, the junction contained 8 bases not matched to a gene. The CDR3 is 14 residues long. Germline V gives CDR1 SQVTM, CDR2 ANQGSEA. The rearrangement uses TRBV29-1 and TRBJ1-1; 8 bases are a match to TRBD1. The sample taken for sequencing was naive CD4+ T cells sorted from blood. As to subset: CD45RA+ positively selected. The sequence was collected from a man younger than 40 in good health. The CDR3 nucleotides read TGCAGCGTTGCCAGGGGGCTCGGGCGCACTGAAGCTTTCTTT. It encodes CSVARGLGRTEAFF. The whole variable domain, filled in from reference TRBV29-1 and TRBJ1-1, reads SAVISQKPSRDICQRGTSLTIQCQVDSQVTMMFWYRQQPGQSLTLIATANQGSEATYESGFVIDKFPISRPNLTFSTLTVSNMSPEDSSIYLCSVARGLGRTEAFFGQGTRLTVV.